This is a list of T cell receptor beta chains from one sample in a study of T cell responses to AZD1222 COVID-19 vaccine. The assay was immunoSEQ multiplex PCR, and TCRdb's table has in-frame clones only and misses some. Of approximately 100,000 clones listed, under 90% are singletons. The material was peripheral blood, obtained on day 0 of AZD1222 vaccination. These TCRs come from an adult in good health. The CDR3 runs from the conserved cysteine through the conserved F or W. A D gene is named only where the DNA matches it firmly. Some rows mark clone size as missing; the rest say once, few, many or name a class of expanded clone.

TRBV5-6	TRBJ2-5	NA	NA	TGTGCCAGCAGCTTCAGGGAGACCCAGTACTTC	CASSFRETQYF
TRBV19	TRBJ2-2	NA	NA	TGTGCCAGTACTTTGGGGGCAGGTTTGACCGGGGAGCTGTTTTTT	CASTLGAGLTGELFF
TRBV4-3	TRBJ2-5	TRBD2	once	TGCGCCAGCAGCCCCGGGACTAGCGGGAGGTACCAAGAGACCCAGTACTTC	CASSPGTSGRYQETQYF
TRBV7-9	TRBJ1-1	NA	once	TGTGCCAGCAGCCCCCACAGGGTCGCTTCGCTCACTGAAGCTTTCTTT	CASSPHRVASLTEAFF
TRBV4-2	TRBJ1-3	NA	NA	TGTGCCAGCAGCCAGGAAGGGTTCTCGGCTGGAAACACCATATATTTT	CASSQEGFSAGNTIYF
TRBV28	TRBJ1-5	NA	NA	TGTGCCAGCAAGGATATTCAGCCCCAGCATTTT	CASKDIQPQHF
TRBV5-1	TRBJ2-7	NA	NA	TGCGCCAGCAGCTTGGAGGCTAGCGACTCCTACGAGCAGTACTTC	CASSLEASDSYEQYF
TRBV12-3/TRBV12-4	TRBJ1-1	NA	once	TGTGCCAGCAGTCAAGGAGGGCGGACTGAAGCTTTCTTT	CASSQGGRTEAFF
TRBV19	TRBJ2-1	NA	NA	TGTGCCAGTAGTATAGCCTCTAGCGTGAGCTCCTACAATGAGCAGTTCTTC	CASSIASSVSSYNEQFF
TRBV3-1/TRBV3-2	TRBJ1-1	TRBD1	NA	TGTGCCAGCAGCCCGGGACAGCAAAGTGAAGCTTTCTTT	CASSPGQQSEAFF
TRBV27	TRBJ2-1	TRBD1	NA	TGTGCCAGCAGCCCCCTGAAGGGGGCGCAGAAAATCCATGAGCAGTTCTTC	CASSPLKGAQKIHEQFF
TRBV25-1	TRBJ2-7	NA	NA	TGTGCCAGCAGTGAATATAACTACGAGCAGTACTTC	CASSEYNYEQYF
TRBV5-1	TRBJ1-4	NA	NA	TGCGCCAGCAGCCCCACAGGAGGACCCGATGAAAAACTGTTTTTT	CASSPTGGPDEKLFF
TRBV9	TRBJ1-6	TRBD1	NA	TGTGCCAGCAGCCGGGGACAGGGGCCCTATAATTCACCCCTCCACTTT	CASSRGQGPYNSPLHF
TRBV4-2	TRBJ1-2	TRBD1	NA	TGTGCCAGCAGCCCGAGCATTTTGAGGGGGCTTGGCCACACCTTC	CASSPSILRGLGHTF
TRBV7-6	TRBJ1-6	NA	once	TGTGCCAGCAGCTTACAGATTAATTCACCCCTCCACTTT	CASSLQINSPLHF
TRBV6-5	TRBJ1-1	TRBD1	few	TGTGCCAGCAGTAGACAGGGGGGCACTGAAGCTTTCTTT	CASSRQGGTEAFF
TRBV5-5	TRBJ1-2	NA	NA	TGTGCCAGCAGCTTTCCGGGATCCAACTATGGCTACACCTTC	CASSFPGSNYGYTF
TRBV21-1	TRBJ1-3	NA	NA	TGTGCCAGCCCCCCCGGGGGCACCATATATTTT	CASPPGGTIYF
TRBV7-3	TRBJ2-3	NA	NA	TGTGCCAGCAGCTTATCCTCTGCTAGTACGGTAGATACGCAGTATTTT	CASSLSSASTVDTQYF
TRBV27	TRBJ2-5	NA	NA	TGTGCCAGCAGTCCCCTGACTAGAGAGACCCAGTACTTC	CASSPLTRETQYF
TRBV7-2	TRBJ1-3	NA	NA	TGTGCCAGCAGCCCGGACTCAATCGGAAACACCATATATTTT	CASSPDSIGNTIYF
TRBV18	TRBJ1-5	TRBD1	NA	TGTGCCAGCTCACCCGCGACAGGGCTTGATCAGCCCCAGCATTTT	CASSPATGLDQPQHF
TRBV9	TRBJ2-5	NA	NA	TGTGCCAGCAGCGTAGCGGTGGGGCGGTACCAAGAGACCCAGTACTTC	CASSVAVGRYQETQYF
TRBV7-3	TRBJ1-1	NA	NA	TGTGCCAGCAGCTGGACTGACACTGAAGCTTTCTTT	CASSWTDTEAFF
TRBV7-6	TRBJ1-6	NA	NA	TGTGCCAGCAGCTTAGAGGGCGGTGGGGGGTCCCTCCACTTT	CASSLEGGGGSLHF
TRBV7-2	TRBJ2-2	NA	NA	TGTGCCAGCAGGTCAGGGAGAGGGTGGAACACCGGGGAGCTGTTTTTT	CASRSGRGWNTGELFF
TRBV3-1/TRBV3-2	TRBJ2-1	TRBD2	NA	TGTGCCAGCAGGAACGGTCCGGGACTAGGCGGTGAGCAGTTCTTC	CASRNGPGLGGEQFF
TRBV7-8	TRBJ1-1	NA	NA	TGTGCCAGCAGCTCTAAACAGAGCCCTGAAGCTTTCTTT	CASSSKQSPEAFF
TRBV7-2	TRBJ1-2	NA	NA	TGTGCCAGCAGCTTGGGCTTGGGGTATTGGTATGGCTACACCTTC	CASSLGLGYWYGYTF
TRBV15	TRBJ2-3	TRBD2	NA	TGTGCCACCAGCAACAACCCGGGACTAGCGGTTTATACGCAGTATTTT	CATSNNPGLAVYTQYF
TRBV3-1/TRBV3-2	TRBJ1-4	NA	NA	TGTGCCAGCAGCCCCCCCCTTTTCGAAAAACTGTTTTTT	CASSPPLFEKLFF
TRBV19	TRBJ2-3	NA	NA	TGTGCCAGTAGTATGACCCCCGGGGATACGCAGTATTTT	CASSMTPGDTQYF
TRBV18	TRBJ2-7	TRBD1	once	TGTGCCAGCTCAGAAGGGACAGGGATCTCCTACGAGCAGTACTTC	CASSEGTGISYEQYF
TRBV10-3	TRBJ2-7	NA	NA	TGTGCCATCAGTGGGGGGAAGGGGAGCTCCTACGAGCAGTACTTC	CAISGGKGSSYEQYF
TRBV3-1/TRBV3-2	TRBJ2-5	TRBD2	NA	TGTGCCAGCAGCGCGCGTCCCAGCGGGGGGGTAGAGACCCAGTACTTC	CASSARPSGGVETQYF
TRBV18	TRBJ2-2	NA	NA	TGTGCCAGCTCACTACAGGGAGGCGGGGAGCTGTTTTTT	CASSLQGGGELFF
TRBV5-6	TRBJ1-1	NA	NA	TGTGCCAGCAGCTGGGACCCCAAAGAGACTGAAGCTTTCTTT	CASSWDPKETEAFF
TRBV12-5	TRBJ2-3	TRBD2	NA	TGTGCTAGTGGACCCGGGACTAGCGGGGCTCAGGATACGCAGTATTTT	CASGPGTSGAQDTQYF
TRBV6-1	TRBJ1-2	NA	NA	TGTGCCAGCAGTGATCTCTCTCGGGGGGGCGCTTCTGGCTACACCTTC	CASSDLSRGGASGYTF
TRBV28	TRBJ2-7	NA	NA	TGTGCCAGCAACCCCCACAGCGCCTCCTACGAGCAGTACTTC	CASNPHSASYEQYF
TRBV3-1/TRBV3-2	TRBJ2-3	TRBD2	NA	TGTGCCAGCAGCCAATTAACTAGCGGGAAAGGAGATACGCAGTATTTT	CASSQLTSGKGDTQYF
TRBV9	TRBJ1-1	NA	few	TGTGCCAGCAGCGTAGTTTTGCAGGGGGAAGCTTTCTTT	CASSVVLQGEAFF
TRBV6-4	TRBJ2-7	TRBD2	NA	TGTGCCAGCAGTGGGGGGAGGGCCGACGAGCAGTACTTC	CASSGGRADEQYF
TRBV7-2	TRBJ1-1	NA	NA	TGTGCCAGCATCTCACAAATAGGTTTTGGTGAAGCTTTCTTT	CASISQIGFGEAFF
TRBV6-4	TRBJ2-1	TRBD1	NA	TGTGCCAGCAGTGCACAGGGACAGGGGTCTTCCAATGAGCAGTTCTTC	CASSAQGQGSSNEQFF
TRBV4-1	TRBJ2-2	NA	NA	TGCGCCAGCAGCCAAGACAGGCTCCTTAACACCGGGGAGCTGTTTTTT	CASSQDRLLNTGELFF
TRBV19	TRBJ2-2	TRBD2	NA	TGTGCCAGTAGTACTAGCGGATACACCGGGGAGCTGTTTTTT	CASSTSGYTGELFF
TRBV5-4	TRBJ2-2	NA	NA	TGTGCCAGCAGCCCCCGGGCGTGGGAAACCGGGGAGCTGTTTTTT	CASSPRAWETGELFF
TRBV11-2	TRBJ1-4	NA	NA	TGTGCCAGCAAAAAGGGACGGTCGAATGAAAAACTGTTTTTT	CASKKGRSNEKLFF
TRBV5-1	TRBJ2-5	NA	NA	TGCGCCAGCAGCCGTGGGGCTAGCGTGGAAGAGACCCAGTACTTC	CASSRGASVEETQYF
TRBV10-2	TRBJ1-1	NA	NA	TGCGCCAGCAGTGCGGGAAGGGGCACTGAAGCTTTCTTT	CASSAGRGTEAFF
TRBV5-4	TRBJ2-4	TRBD1	NA	TGTGCCAGCAGTTTGGGACAGGCCGTGGCCAAAAACATTCAGTACTTC	CASSLGQAVAKNIQYF
TRBV27	TRBJ2-1	TRBD2	NA	TGTGCCAGCTCCCTTGGCACTAGCGGGAGAGATGAGCAGTTCTTC	CASSLGTSGRDEQFF